Given below is one T cell receptor (beta chain) in context. Antigen specificity is unknown. The study ran the assay at deep level. The protocol was immunoSEQ multiplex PCR, while the TCRdb copy is restricted to in-frame clones and leaves out a portion. The top ten hold 0.39% of the sample, which has some 2.3 million clones, more than 85% seen once. CDR1 is SGHTS and CDR2 is YDEGEE in the germline V gene. V lost 0 bases, J lost 2 bases, and 15 bases lay in between. The CDR3 is 17 amino acids. These data come from a study of shared clonotypes between healthy human individuals. Overall study results and limits: Among several donors, roughly 5.5% of naive CD4 clonotypes were found in common.

Input material: naive CD4+ T cells from PBMCs. Subset reported: CD45RA+ positively selected. The chain recombines TRBV5-8 with TRBJ1-5, with D hard to call. This receptor was taken from a man younger than 35 in good health. Some clones in this sample may be carry-over from other donors' samples. The CDR3 DNA sequence: TGTGCCAGCAGCTTGGTAAGGGAAGAGAGACGCAATCAGCCCCAGCATTTT. This gives the protein CASSLVREERRNQPQHF.